Listed below are T cell receptor beta chains from one sample, sequenced in a study of PD-L1 blockade in urothelial cancer. The protocol was immunoSEQ multiplex PCR, while the TCRdb copy is restricted to in-frame clones and leaves out a portion. The sample carries 35,000 to 40,000 clones, 65% to 90% recorded once. This material consisted of PBMCs, taken around atezolizumab (anti-PD-L1) treatment. Receptors originate from a man in his sixties with urothelial cancer. CDR3s include the opening cysteine and the closing phenylalanine or tryptophan. D genes are given only for firm matches. Clone size appears in some rows only: once, few, many, or a class for an expanded clone.

v_call,clone_size,j_call,d_call,cdr3_aa,cdr3_nt
TRBV5-1,NA,TRBJ2-1,NA,CASSWSSYNEQFF,TGCGCCAGCAGCTGGAGCTCCTACAATGAGCAGTTCTTC
TRBV15,NA,TRBJ2-1,TRBD2,CATGRGGSYNEQFF,TGTGCCACCGGACGGGGGGGATCTTACAATGAGCAGTTCTTC
TRBV6-1,NA,TRBJ1-5,TRBD1,CASLTDRGYQPQHF,TGTGCCAGCTTAACAGACAGGGGTTATCAGCCCCAGCATTTT
TRBV25-1,NA,TRBJ2-3,TRBD1,CASSAQGAVTDTQYF,TGTGCCAGCAGTGCCCAGGGGGCGGTCACAGATACGCAGTATTTT
TRBV28,NA,TRBJ1-5,TRBD1,CASSPVDRVNQPQHF,TGTGCCAGCAGCCCAGTAGACAGGGTGAATCAGCCCCAGCATTTT
TRBV5-1,NA,TRBJ1-1,NA,CASSLMRGNTEAFF,TGCGCCAGCAGCTTGATGCGGGGGAACACTGAAGCTTTCTTT
TRBV25-1,once,TRBJ1-2,NA,CASSDARQRNYGYTF,TGTGCCAGCAGTGACGCCCGACAGAGGAACTATGGCTACACCTTC
TRBV19,NA,TRBJ1-2,TRBD1,CASTDRQNYGYTF,TGTGCCAGCACGGACAGGCAAAACTATGGCTACACCTTC
TRBV27,NA,TRBJ2-1,TRBD2,CASRPGLAFYNEQFF,TGTGCCAGCAGGCCGGGACTAGCGTTCTACAATGAGCAGTTCTTC
TRBV10-3,NA,TRBJ1-5,NA,CAISAGGGGNSNQPQHF,TGTGCCATCAGTGCGGGGGGTGGGGGGAACAGCAATCAGCCCCAGCATTTT
TRBV18,NA,TRBJ1-3,NA,CASSPQGAGNTIYF,TGTGCCAGCTCACCACAGGGGGCTGGAAACACCATATATTTT
TRBV27,NA,TRBJ2-1,NA,CASSSLGEQGPFGFYNEQFF,TGTGCCAGCAGTTCTTTGGGGGAACAGGGACCCTTCGGGTTCTACAATGAGCAGTTCTTC
TRBV15,NA,TRBJ2-1,NA,CATSRDPRGEQFF,TGTGCCACCAGCAGAGATCCCAGGGGTGAGCAGTTCTTC
TRBV7-3,NA,TRBJ2-3,NA,CASSLILAGTDTQYF,TGTGCCAGCAGCTTAATACTAGCTGGTACAGATACGCAGTATTTT
TRBV4-1,NA,TRBJ2-1,TRBD2,CASSQDGSGRVYNEQFF,TGCGCCAGCAGCCAAGATGGTAGCGGGAGGGTCTACAATGAGCAGTTCTTC
TRBV5-4,NA,TRBJ2-5,TRBD2,CASSSTSGSRETQYF,TGTGCCAGCAGCTCGACTAGCGGGAGTAGGGAGACCCAGTACTTC
TRBV11-2,once,TRBJ2-3,NA,CASSLFGEGTDTQYF,TGTGCCAGCAGCTTGTTTGGGGAGGGCACAGATACGCAGTATTTT
TRBV29-1,NA,TRBJ2-3,TRBD2,CSVDGSGRNTDTQYF,TGCAGCGTTGATGGTAGCGGGAGGAACACAGATACGCAGTATTTT
TRBV5-1,once,TRBJ2-7,NA,CASSLLGTSSEQYF,TGCGCCAGCAGCTTATTAGGGACATCGTCCGAGCAGTACTTC
TRBV11-2,NA,TRBJ2-7,NA,CASRPSGVSYEQYF,TGTGCCAGCAGACCCTCGGGGGTAAGCTACGAGCAGTACTTC
TRBV7-9,NA,TRBJ1-2,NA,CASSLARSYGYTF,TGTGCCAGCAGCTTAGCTCGGAGCTATGGCTACACCTTC
TRBV6-5,NA,TRBJ1-1,NA,CASSYGRRSEAFF,TGTGCCAGCAGTTACGGTCGACGGAGTGAAGCTTTCTTT
TRBV11-2,once,TRBJ1-5,NA,CASSLGPGQPQHF,TGTGCCAGCAGCTTAGGACCAGGACAGCCCCAGCATTTT